The following is a TCR beta chain sequence with its context. Its antigen is still unknown. This record comes from a study of T cells after posttransplantation cyclophosphamide. Points from the study as a whole: Recipient CMV seropositivity and CMV reactivation strongly tracked TRB clonality. TRB overlap between skin or GI tissue T cells and blood was limited. Later post-transplant blood repertoires were often dominated by donor CD8+ memory clones.

Generated by immunoSEQ multiplex PCR, the TCRdb table keeps only in-frame clones and is missing some. The top ten hold approximately 6.5% of the sample, which has roughly 25,000 clones, roughly 86% seen once. CDR1 is GTSNPN, CDR2 SVGIG, per germline (reference sequence). Trimming removed 3 bases from V and 5 bases from J; junction bases left unmatched: 14. The CDR3 is 16 amino acids. V is TRBV30 and J is TRBJ1-1, with 8 positions matching TRBD1. The source material was PBMCs. The TCR comes from a woman aged 60-75 years with a blood cancer, CMV-positive, and with a related stem cell donor. The DNA of the CDR3 is TGTGCCTGGAGGCCGGTCACAGGGGGAACGGGGACTGAAGCTTTCTTT. As protein: CAWRPVTGGTGTEAFF.